The present TCR beta chain was sequenced within a study of blood T cells in healthy people across ages. Germline lookup yields CDR1 MGHRA and CDR2 YSYEKL. The V and J ends lost 3 bases and 6 bases, in that order; junction bases with no gene match: 3. There are 14 residues in the CDR3. Worth noting for this clonotype: Its cognate antigen is unknown.

A minimum of 7 million PBMCs was isolated per sample. General observations from the study: There were more naive CD4+ cells and higher diversity in long-lived donors than in aged donors.

Through a sample-barcoded 5' primer and a J-beta primer mix, a second PCR was run for about 6 to 11 cycles. Every cDNA was tagged by a template-switch adaptor with 12 random nucleotides. No fewer than 2.5 million CDR3-containing paired-end reads came from each sample. TCRdb re-analysed the 5' RACE reads in MiXCR, keeping a single row per CDR3 protein. The data contain approximately 1,000,000 distinct CDR3 sequences, around two fifths of them singletons. Input material: blood. The sequence came from a young man in good health. This chain uses TRBV4-1 with TRBJ2-4; 9 nucleotides align to TRBD1. CDR3 loop: CASSQGQGLNIQYF. CDR3 coding DNA: TGCGCCAGCAGCCAGGGACAGGGACTAAACATTCAGTACTTC.